These 4 T cell receptor beta chains were all obtained from the same sample, sequenced in a study of graft-versus-host responses after intestinal transplantation. These receptors' antigens are unknown. Using immunoSEQ multiplex PCR, the repertoire was profiled, and TCRdb retains in-frame clones only, with some absent. Of under 85,000 clones listed, around 96% are singletons. The sequencing here drew on unstimulated CD8+ T cells sorted from spleen or lymph node cells, taken before intestinal transplant. The receptors were gathered from a human donor who received an intestinal transplant.

The V and J genes are TRBV4-2 and TRBJ2-1; D remains unclear. V was cut by 1 base and J by 3 bases, with 7 bases left in between. Germline V lookup: CDR1 LGHNA, CDR2 YNFKEQ. CDR3 size: 14 residues. CDR3 bases: TGTGCCAGCAGCCAAGGAAGGGACTACAATGAGCAGTTCTTC. Protein product: CASSQGRDYNEQFF.

Only one count was recorded for this clone. Other DNA variants within this sample encode the same CDR3. The chain couples TRBV28 to TRBJ1-2; D is ambiguous. Germline CDR1 is MDHEN and CDR2 is SYDVKM. The CDR3 extends over 14 amino acids. V shed 1 base and J shed 2 bases, with 8 bases lying between them. CDR3 in DNA: TGTGCCAGCAGTTTATTCCGAGGGAACTATGGCTACACCTTC. It codes for CASSLFRGNYGYTF.

As concerns this clone: This specimen includes other DNA sequences encoding the same CDR3. This chain connects TRBV4-1 to TRBJ1-6; tentative D call: TRBD1 (6 bases). CDR1 is MGHRA and CDR2 is YSYEKL in the germline V gene. This CDR3 spans 15 amino acids. Trimming removed 1 base at V and 5 bases at J, with 9 bases between. CDR3 sequence (DNA): TGCGCCAGCAGCCAAGCCGGGACACATAATTCACCCCTCCACTTT. This sequence encodes CASSQAGTHNSPLHF.

The rearrangement links TRBV6-5 to TRBJ2-5; D might be TRBD2 (5 bases). Germline CDR1 and CDR2: MNHEY and SVGAGI. The CDR3 is made up of 14 amino acids. The V end lost 7 bases, the J end lost 5 bases, and 17 bases lay between the germline ends. The CDR3 here is CASTSSMEWETQYF. Here the CDR3 DNA reads TGTGCCAGCACTAGCTCTATGGAATGGGAGACCCAGTACTTC.